This paragraph covers one T cell receptor (beta chain) sequence. The antigen remains unidentified. The sample comes from a study of blood T cells in healthy people across ages. General study findings and limits: The recorded TCR beta diversity per million T cells decreased in a roughly linear manner with age. When set beside aged donors, long-lived donors presented more naive CD4+ cells and higher diversity. Estimates of total diversity, which came from one million sequenced T cells, were considered to be underestimates.

With a J-beta primer mix and a sample-barcoded 5' primer, a second PCR ran roughly 7 to 11 cycles. Template switching added a 12-random-nucleotide identifier to every cDNA molecule. MiXCR was run by TCRdb on the 5' RACE reads, yielding one entry per CDR3 protein. The sample comprises over 1,200,000 distinct CDR3 sequences, 55% to 75% of which are singletons, and over 6.5% rests with the top ten. The CDR3 runs to 20 residues. Germline-derived CDR1 and CDR2 are SEHNR and FQNEAQ (reference sequence). The origin of this receptor is a young man in good health. Sequencing was done on a sample of blood. The chain uses TRBV7-9 and TRBJ2-4; 7 bases line up with TRBD1. The DNA end favors TRBJ2-7, so the J call may be wrong. This chain's CDR3 is CASSFGAWDGTAHSPYEQYF. The CDR3 DNA follows: TGTGCCAGCAGCTTCGGGGCCTGGGACGGGACAGCCCATTCCCCCTACGAGCAGTACTTC.